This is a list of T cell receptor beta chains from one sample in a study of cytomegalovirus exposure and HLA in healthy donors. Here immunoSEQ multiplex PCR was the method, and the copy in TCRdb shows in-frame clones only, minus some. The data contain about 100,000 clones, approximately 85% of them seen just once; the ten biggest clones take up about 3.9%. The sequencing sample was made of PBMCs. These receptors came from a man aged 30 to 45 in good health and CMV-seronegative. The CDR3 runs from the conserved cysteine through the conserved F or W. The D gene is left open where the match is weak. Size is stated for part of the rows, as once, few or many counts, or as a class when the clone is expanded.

CDR3nt: TGTGCCAGCAGTGACTCGACCCGGGGGGCCGGCAATGGCTACACCTTC
CDR3aa: CASSDSTRGAGNGYTF
j_gene: TRBJ1-2
abundance: NA
v_gene: TRBV6-4
d_gene: NA

CDR3nt: TGCGCCAGCAGCCCTTCGGGCAGGGAAGGCTACAATGAGCAGTTCTTC
CDR3aa: CASSPSGREGYNEQFF
j_gene: TRBJ2-1
abundance: NA
v_gene: TRBV5-1
d_gene: NA

CDR3nt: TGTGCCAGCAGTACGACAGAAGCCTACGAGCAGTACTTC
CDR3aa: CASSTTEAYEQYF
j_gene: TRBJ2-7
abundance: NA
v_gene: TRBV5-4
d_gene: NA

CDR3nt: TGTGCCAGCAGCTCCCGGGGATATGGCTACACCTTC
CDR3aa: CASSSRGYGYTF
j_gene: TRBJ1-2
abundance: NA
v_gene: TRBV5-6
d_gene: NA

CDR3nt: TGTGCCAGCAGTGAAGGGTTTGCGGGGGGGCCAGAGACCCAGTACTTC
CDR3aa: CASSEGFAGGPETQYF
j_gene: TRBJ2-5
abundance: once
v_gene: TRBV2
d_gene: TRBD2

CDR3nt: TGTGCCACCAGCAGAGCAGGGTTTGGAGCCGGGGAGCTGTTTTTT
CDR3aa: CATSRAGFGAGELFF
j_gene: TRBJ2-2
abundance: NA
v_gene: TRBV15
d_gene: NA

CDR3nt: TGTGCCAGCAGTTTTTCCCTTACCGACAGATCTAACTATGGCTACACCTTC
CDR3aa: CASSFSLTDRSNYGYTF
j_gene: TRBJ1-2
abundance: NA
v_gene: TRBV28
d_gene: NA

CDR3nt: TGTGCTAGCAGTCGGGACAGAAACACTGAAGCTTTCTTT
CDR3aa: CASSRDRNTEAFF
j_gene: TRBJ1-1
abundance: NA
v_gene: TRBV7-7
d_gene: TRBD1

CDR3nt: TGTGCCAGCAGCCCCCGGGGGGCGATGATTAATGAGCAGTTCTTC
CDR3aa: CASSPRGAMINEQFF
j_gene: TRBJ2-1
abundance: NA
v_gene: TRBV7-8
d_gene: NA

CDR3nt: TGTGCCAGCAACCCCAGGGGGCGCGGCGGCTACACCTTC
CDR3aa: CASNPRGRGGYTF
j_gene: TRBJ1-2
abundance: once
v_gene: TRBV28
d_gene: TRBD1

CDR3nt: TGTGCCAGTAGGACCGGGACTAGCGGGAGGGAAGAGACCCAGTACTTC
CDR3aa: CASRTGTSGREETQYF
j_gene: TRBJ2-5
abundance: NA
v_gene: TRBV19
d_gene: TRBD2

CDR3nt: TGTGCCAGCCAGTCCCCGGCCACCAGGGTGGATCAGCCCCAGCATTTT
CDR3aa: CASQSPATRVDQPQHF
j_gene: TRBJ1-5
abundance: NA
v_gene: TRBV19
d_gene: NA

CDR3nt: TGTGCCAGCAGTTTCGCCGGGACAGAGATGACTGAAGCTTTCTTT
CDR3aa: CASSFAGTEMTEAFF
j_gene: TRBJ1-1
abundance: NA
v_gene: TRBV6-5
d_gene: TRBD1

CDR3nt: TGTGCCAGCAGTTACGGGCGGGACAGGGGGCGTCGGAATGGACTGTTTTTT
CDR3aa: CASSYGRDRGRRNGLFF
j_gene: TRBJ1-4
abundance: NA
v_gene: TRBV5-6
d_gene: TRBD1

CDR3nt: TGTGCCAGCAGCTTGGGGGCATCCTACGAGCAGTACTTC
CDR3aa: CASSLGASYEQYF
j_gene: TRBJ2-7
abundance: NA
v_gene: TRBV5-6
d_gene: NA

CDR3nt: TGCGCCAGCAGCTCCGGGACAGGGGATGGCGAGCAGTACTTC
CDR3aa: CASSSGTGDGEQYF
j_gene: TRBJ2-7
abundance: NA
v_gene: TRBV5-1
d_gene: TRBD1

CDR3nt: TGTGCCAGCAGCGCCGCTAGCGGGGTCTACAATGAGCAGTTCTTC
CDR3aa: CASSAASGVYNEQFF
j_gene: TRBJ2-1
abundance: NA
v_gene: TRBV9
d_gene: TRBD2

CDR3nt: TGTGCCATCAACGGACAGGGAGTCAACACTGAAGCTTTCTTT
CDR3aa: CAINGQGVNTEAFF
j_gene: TRBJ1-1
abundance: NA
v_gene: TRBV10-3
d_gene: TRBD1

CDR3nt: TGCAGCCCTTACAGACTAGCGGAGCTTTGCTCTGGGGCCAACGTCCTGACTTTC
CDR3aa: CSPYRLAELCSGANVLTF
j_gene: TRBJ2-6
abundance: NA
v_gene: TRBV29-1
d_gene: TRBD2

CDR3nt: TGTGCCAGCAGTTTATTTTATGGGGGGTACGAGCAGTACTTC
CDR3aa: CASSLFYGGYEQYF
j_gene: TRBJ2-7
abundance: NA
v_gene: TRBV27
d_gene: NA

CDR3nt: TGCGCCAGCAGACCGGACAGGGGGCAGGGCTATGGCTACACCTTC
CDR3aa: CASRPDRGQGYGYTF
j_gene: TRBJ1-2
abundance: NA
v_gene: TRBV10-2
d_gene: TRBD1

CDR3nt: TGTGCCAGCAGCTTAGAAGGACTAGAAAGTGAGCAGTTCTTC
CDR3aa: CASSLEGLESEQFF
j_gene: TRBJ2-1
abundance: NA
v_gene: TRBV11-2
d_gene: TRBD2

CDR3nt: TGCGCCAGCAGCCCCGGAGCAAGCGGGAGTAGCTACAATGAGCAGTTCTTC
CDR3aa: CASSPGASGSSYNEQFF
j_gene: TRBJ2-1
abundance: NA
v_gene: TRBV4-3
d_gene: TRBD2

CDR3nt: TGTGCCAGCAGCCAGGGGTACTACGAGCAGTACTTC
CDR3aa: CASSQGYYEQYF
j_gene: TRBJ2-7
abundance: NA
v_gene: TRBV28
d_gene: NA

CDR3nt: TGTGCCAGCAGCCGACTGGTTAGTGACTACGAGCAGTACTTC
CDR3aa: CASSRLVSDYEQYF
j_gene: TRBJ2-7
abundance: NA
v_gene: TRBV6-5
d_gene: NA

CDR3nt: TGTGCCAGCACGGGACTACGCACCGGGGAGCTGTTTTTT
CDR3aa: CASTGLRTGELFF
j_gene: TRBJ2-2
abundance: NA
v_gene: TRBV6-6
d_gene: TRBD2

CDR3nt: TGCGCCAGCAGCCAGGGCAGGGGGCAGGGGAACACTGAAGCTTTCTTT
CDR3aa: CASSQGRGQGNTEAFF
j_gene: TRBJ1-1
abundance: NA
v_gene: TRBV4-1
d_gene: TRBD1

CDR3nt: TGTGCCAGCAGCTCCCGGACAGGGTGGAATCAGCCCCAGCATTTT
CDR3aa: CASSSRTGWNQPQHF
j_gene: TRBJ1-5
abundance: NA
v_gene: TRBV5-6
d_gene: TRBD1

CDR3nt: TGTGCCAGCAACCCAAGGAGCGGGGGCACAGATACGCAGTATTTT
CDR3aa: CASNPRSGGTDTQYF
j_gene: TRBJ2-3
abundance: NA
v_gene: TRBV6-6
d_gene: TRBD2

CDR3nt: TGTGCCAGCAGTCAGGGGTCGTGGGAGACCCAGTACTTC
CDR3aa: CASSQGSWETQYF
j_gene: TRBJ2-5
abundance: NA
v_gene: TRBV6-5
d_gene: NA

CDR3nt: TGCGCCAGCAGCCAGCCGGGACAGTACTACGAGCAGTACTTC
CDR3aa: CASSQPGQYYEQYF
j_gene: TRBJ2-7
abundance: NA
v_gene: TRBV4-1
d_gene: TRBD1

CDR3nt: TGTGCCAGCGCCTGGAGGGGCCCAGATACGCAGTATTTT
CDR3aa: CASAWRGPDTQYF
j_gene: TRBJ2-3
abundance: NA
v_gene: TRBV27
d_gene: NA

CDR3nt: TGTGCCAGCAGTGGGCCCCGATCATTTAATTCACCCCTCCACTTT
CDR3aa: CASSGPRSFNSPLHF
j_gene: TRBJ1-6
abundance: NA
v_gene: TRBV28
d_gene: NA

CDR3nt: TGTGCCAGCAGATCGGGGAGGGTGGATGAGCAGTTCTTC
CDR3aa: CASRSGRVDEQFF
j_gene: TRBJ2-1
abundance: NA
v_gene: TRBV7-9
d_gene: TRBD2

CDR3nt: TGTGCCAGCAGCTTGAGGCTAGTTTCCTTCACCTACGAGCAGTACTTC
CDR3aa: CASSLRLVSFTYEQYF
j_gene: TRBJ2-7
abundance: NA
v_gene: TRBV5-6
d_gene: NA

CDR3nt: TGTGCCAGCAGCGCAAGCAAAGATCAGTACTTC
CDR3aa: CASSASKDQYF
j_gene: TRBJ2-4
abundance: NA
v_gene: TRBV2
d_gene: NA

CDR3nt: TGTGCCAGCAGCCGAGGAGCCCAAGAGACCCAGTACTTC
CDR3aa: CASSRGAQETQYF
j_gene: TRBJ2-5
abundance: NA
v_gene: TRBV7-9
d_gene: NA

CDR3nt: TGTGCCACCAGCACCCTGGTGGGACGGGGGGATATCAATGAGCAGTTCTTC
CDR3aa: CATSTLVGRGDINEQFF
j_gene: TRBJ2-1
abundance: NA
v_gene: TRBV15
d_gene: TRBD2

CDR3nt: TGTGCCAGCAGGGCCATGAACACTGAAGCTTTCTTT
CDR3aa: CASRAMNTEAFF
j_gene: TRBJ1-1
abundance: NA
v_gene: TRBV13
d_gene: NA

CDR3nt: TGTGCCAGCAGTGGTCAGGGCCCCTACGAGCAGTACTTC
CDR3aa: CASSGQGPYEQYF
j_gene: TRBJ2-7
abundance: NA
v_gene: TRBV2
d_gene: NA

CDR3nt: TGTGCCAGCAGCTCGGAGGGGTTCGGGACAGCCCAAGAGACCCAGTACTTC
CDR3aa: CASSSEGFGTAQETQYF
j_gene: TRBJ2-5
abundance: NA
v_gene: TRBV5-8
d_gene: NA

CDR3nt: TGTGCCAGCAACCAGACTAGCGGGGCCCGTCACGAGCAGTACTTC
CDR3aa: CASNQTSGARHEQYF
j_gene: TRBJ2-7
abundance: NA
v_gene: TRBV7-3
d_gene: TRBD2

CDR3nt: TGTGCCCTGCGTGGGACTAGCGGGAATCAAGATACGCAGTATTTT
CDR3aa: CALRGTSGNQDTQYF
j_gene: TRBJ2-3
abundance: NA
v_gene: TRBV30
d_gene: TRBD2

CDR3nt: TGTGCCTGGGTTCAGCGATCGAACACTGAAGCTTTCTTT
CDR3aa: CAWVQRSNTEAFF
j_gene: TRBJ1-1
abundance: NA
v_gene: TRBV30
d_gene: NA

CDR3nt: TGCAGCGCCCAACTTAATAACTATGGCTACACCTTC
CDR3aa: CSAQLNNYGYTF
j_gene: TRBJ1-2
abundance: NA
v_gene: TRBV29-1
d_gene: NA

CDR3nt: TGTGCCAGTAGTATAGGGGCAGGCCAGTGGAATTCACCCCTCCACTTT
CDR3aa: CASSIGAGQWNSPLHF
j_gene: TRBJ1-6
abundance: NA
v_gene: TRBV19
d_gene: NA

CDR3nt: TGTGCCACCAGCACGTCCGTTGCAACTAATGAAAAACTGTTTTTT
CDR3aa: CATSTSVATNEKLFF
j_gene: TRBJ1-4
abundance: NA
v_gene: TRBV15
d_gene: NA

CDR3nt: TGTGCCAGCAGTTTTGTAGCGGGAGGGCCTTCTTACAATGAGCAGTTCTTC
CDR3aa: CASSFVAGGPSYNEQFF
j_gene: TRBJ2-1
abundance: NA
v_gene: TRBV27
d_gene: TRBD2

CDR3nt: TGTGCCAGCAGTTCCCCTAGCGATAAAGGGGACGAGCAGTACTTC
CDR3aa: CASSSPSDKGDEQYF
j_gene: TRBJ2-7
abundance: NA
v_gene: TRBV27
d_gene: NA

CDR3nt: TGTGCCACCAGCGCCACTAGCCGTAGACCCTACGAGCAGTACTTC
CDR3aa: CATSATSRRPYEQYF
j_gene: TRBJ2-7
abundance: NA
v_gene: TRBV15
d_gene: NA